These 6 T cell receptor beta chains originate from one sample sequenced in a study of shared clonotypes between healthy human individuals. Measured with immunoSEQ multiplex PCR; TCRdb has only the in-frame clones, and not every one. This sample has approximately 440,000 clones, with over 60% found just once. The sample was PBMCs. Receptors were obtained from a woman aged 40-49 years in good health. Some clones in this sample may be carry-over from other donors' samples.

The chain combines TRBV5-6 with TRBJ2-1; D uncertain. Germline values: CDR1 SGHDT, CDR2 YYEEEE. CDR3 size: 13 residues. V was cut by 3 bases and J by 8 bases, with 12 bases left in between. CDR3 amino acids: CASSSVGWDEQFF. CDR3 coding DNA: TGTGCCAGCAGCTCAGTTGGATGGGATGAGCAGTTCTTC.

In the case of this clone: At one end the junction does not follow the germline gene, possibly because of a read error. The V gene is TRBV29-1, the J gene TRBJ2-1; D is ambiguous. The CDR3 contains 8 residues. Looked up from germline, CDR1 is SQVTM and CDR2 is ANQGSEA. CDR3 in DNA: TGCAGCGTTGGGTTAGGTGTCTTC. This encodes CSVGLGVF.

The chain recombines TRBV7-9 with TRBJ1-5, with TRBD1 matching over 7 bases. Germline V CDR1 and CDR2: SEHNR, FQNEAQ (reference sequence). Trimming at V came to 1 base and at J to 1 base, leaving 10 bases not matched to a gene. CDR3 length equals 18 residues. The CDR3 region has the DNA TGTGCCAGCAGCTTAGGGGGCAGGGGGTCCTCCAGCAATCAGCCCCAGCATTTT. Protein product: CASSLGGRGSSSNQPQHF.

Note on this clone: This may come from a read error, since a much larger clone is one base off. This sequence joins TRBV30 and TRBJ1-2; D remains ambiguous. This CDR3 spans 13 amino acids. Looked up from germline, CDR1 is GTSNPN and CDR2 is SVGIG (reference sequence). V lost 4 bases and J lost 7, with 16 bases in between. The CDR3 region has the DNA TGTGCCTGGACCAAGGGTGGCGACTGTGGCTACACCTTC. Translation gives CAWTKGGDCGYTF.

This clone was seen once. The CDR3 coding sequence is TGTGCCTGGAGTTGGCTAGCGGCGAACACCGGGGAGCTGTTTTTT. Encoded protein: CAWSWLAANTGELFF. This chain links TRBV30 with TRBJ2-2, with 7 bases lining up with TRBD2. This CDR3 is built from 15 residues. Trimming at V came to 2 bases and at J to 0 bases, leaving 3 bases not matched to a gene. The germline V gene has CDR1 GTSNPN and CDR2 SVGIG (reference sequence).

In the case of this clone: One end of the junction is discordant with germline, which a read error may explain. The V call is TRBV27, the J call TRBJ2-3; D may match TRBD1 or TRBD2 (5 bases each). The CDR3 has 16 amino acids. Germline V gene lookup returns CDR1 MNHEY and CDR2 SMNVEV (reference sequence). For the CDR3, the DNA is TGTGCCAGCTCGCGGGTGACGGTTGGGGCGTCAGACACGCAGTATTTT. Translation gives CASSRVTVGASDTQYF.